Listed here are 32 T cell receptor beta chains from one sample, sequenced in a study of technical replicates of blood from a handful of donors. Sequencing was performed with immunoSEQ multiplex PCR; in TCRdb, only in-frame clones are kept and a portion is missing. This table has some 70,000 clones, roughly 90% appearing once. The specimen was T cells isolated from PBMCs. These receptors originate from a human donor in good health.

The genes are TRBV19 and TRBJ1-2; TRBD1 might be the D (6 bases). Germline V gene data show CDR1 as LNHDA and CDR2 as SQIVND (reference sequence). This CDR3 has 13 amino acids. V lost 0 bases to trimming and J lost 10 bases, with 12 bases between them. The CDR3 is CASSIEPWTAYTF. CDR3 coding DNA: TGTGCCAGTAGTATAGAACCCTGGACAGCCTACACCTTC.

This chain connects TRBV25-1 to TRBJ2-5; D gene unclear. This CDR3 spans 14 amino acids. Germline V CDR1 and CDR2: MGHDK, SYGVNS. V lost 2 bases and J 2 bases, leaving 9 bases between the germline ends. CDR3 DNA: TGTGCCAGCAGTGAAGGTCGAGCTCAAGAGACCCAGTACTTC. It translates to CASSEGRAQETQYF. Filled out from reference TRBV25-1 and TRBJ2-5, the complete variable domain reads EADIYQTPRYLVIGTGKKITLECSQTMGHDKMYWYQQDPGMELHLIHYSYGVNSTEKGDLSSESTVSRIRTEHFPLTLESARPSHTSQYLCASSEGRAQETQYFGPGTRLLVL.

This chain connects TRBV6-5 to TRBJ2-3; 7 bases align to TRBD2. Trimming removed 2 bases from V and 2 bases from J; junction bases left unmatched: 7. The CDR3 totals 16 residues. Germline lookup yields CDR1 MNHEY and CDR2 SVGAGI. The CDR3 coding sequence is TGTGCCAGCAGTTACCTTACAGCGGGGCACACAGATACGCAGTATTTT. Its protein product is CASSYLTAGHTDTQYF.

The chain employs TRBV6-5 and TRBJ2-7, with TRBD2 as a possible D gene (6 bases). In germline, CDR1 is MNHEY, CDR2 SVGAGI. The CDR3 sequence is 13 residues long. V was shortened by 8 bases and J by 2 bases, with 13 bases between the two germline ends. CDR3: CASGGLTAYEQYF. DNA of the CDR3: TGTGCCAGCGGGGGACTTACTGCCTACGAGCAGTACTTC.

The chain has TRBV7-3 and TRBJ2-7; D perhaps matches TRBD1 (5 bases). Trimming left V 3 bases short and J 5 bases short, with 17 bases between. Per germline, CDR1 SGHTA and CDR2 FQGTGA. This CDR3 comprises 15 residues. The CDR3 sequence: CASSLSPGLRDEQYF. The CDR3 DNA reads as TGTGCCAGCAGCTTGAGTCCGGGCCTCAGGGACGAGCAGTACTTC.

The genes are TRBV27 and TRBJ2-7; 8 bases are shared with TRBD2. Per germline, CDR1 MNHEY and CDR2 SMNVEV (reference sequence). The V segment lost 2 bases and the J segment 4 bases; nucleotides outside the gene matches: 4. There are 14 residues in the CDR3. The CDR3 DNA reads TGTGCCAGCAGTTTAAAGCGGGAGTGGTACGAGCAGTACTTC. Its protein product is CASSLKREWYEQYF.

The CDR3 reads CSVEGVGRDEQYF. The CDR3 bases are TGCAGCGTTGAAGGGGTAGGCAGGGACGAGCAGTACTTC. This chain connects TRBV29-1 to TRBJ2-7; D is possibly TRBD1 (5 bases). The V and J ends lost 1 base and 5 bases respectively, with 12 bases between them. There are 13 residues in the CDR3. The V gene's germline CDR1 is SQVTM and CDR2 ANQGSEA.

The gene calls are TRBV9 and TRBJ1-1, with 8 bases that match TRBD1. Per the germline V gene, CDR1 is SGDLS and CDR2 is YYNGEE. J was trimmed by 3 bases and V by 1 base; bases with no gene match: 5. This CDR3 has 15 amino acids. The CDR3 DNA is TGTGCCAGCAGCGTATTAGACAGGGGCGACACTGAAGCTTTCTTT. It yields the protein CASSVLDRGDTEAFF.

The chain recombines TRBV9 with TRBJ1-1; perhaps TRBD1 as D (5 bases). CDR1 is SGDLS, CDR2 YYNGEE, per germline. CDR3 length: 14 residues. V lost 3 bases and J lost 9, with 18 bases in between. For the CDR3, the DNA is TGTGCCAGCAGCGACGGGACCGACCGGGGGAAAGCTTTCTTT. This sequence encodes CASSDGTDRGKAFF.

This clone appeared a single time. The rearrangement uses TRBV4-1 and TRBJ2-3; 9 bases agree with TRBD2. V trimming: 4 bases; J trimming: 8 bases; junction bases outside the gene matches: 10. Germline V CDR1 and CDR2: MGHRA, YSYEKL. This CDR3 region has 15 residues. Here the CDR3 DNA reads TGCGCCAGCAGCCCGCGGGAGGGCCCGAGGGCTACGCAGTATTTT. It is translated as CASSPREGPRATQYF.

This clone has just one count. This sequence joins TRBV4-1 and TRBJ2-3; D might be TRBD2 (6 bases). Trimming removed 0 bases at V and 9 bases at J, with 13 bases between. The V gene's germline CDR1 is MGHRA and CDR2 YSYEKL. The CDR3 has 14 amino acids. As DNA, the CDR3 is TGCGCCAGCAGCCAAGATTATTGGGAGGACACGCAGTATTTT. Encoded protein: CASSQDYWEDTQYF.

J is TRBJ2-7 and V is TRBV25-1, with 7 bases that match TRBD2. J was trimmed by 7 bases and V by 7 bases; bases with no gene match: 13. From germline, CDR1 is MGHDK and CDR2 SYGVNS. The CDR3 has 14 residues. The CDR3 region has the DNA TGTGCCAGCACAGGACTGGCGGGAGTGTTTGAGCAGTACTTC. Its protein is CASTGLAGVFEQYF.

CDR3 DNA sequence: TGTGCCAGCAGTTCCACAGTCTCCTACGAGCAGTACTTC. The encoded protein is CASSSTVSYEQYF. The rearrangement links TRBV27 to TRBJ2-7, with D unclear. Germline-derived CDR1 and CDR2 are MNHEY and SMNVEV (reference sequence). Trimming took 4 bases from V and 0 from J, leaving 7 bases between them. The CDR3 length is 13 residues.

This clone was detected once. The V gene is TRBV13, the J gene TRBJ2-2, with 10 positions matching TRBD2. The CDR3 is 15 residues long. Germline V gene sequence: CDR1 PRHDT, CDR2 FYEKMQ (reference sequence). V lost 6 bases, J lost 6 bases, and 7 bases stayed unmatched. The DNA for the CDR3 is TGTGCCAGCAGGTTTAGCGGGAGGCCCCCCGGGGAGCTGTTTTTT. It is translated as CASRFSGRPPGELFF.

The chain links TRBV7-9 to TRBJ2-1; 9 positions agree with TRBD2. The CDR3 has 16 amino acids. From germline, CDR1 is SEHNR and CDR2 FQNEAQ (reference sequence). J lost 0 bases, V lost 3 bases, and 3 bases had no gene match. CDR3 in amino acids: CASSFSGRSSYNEQFF. For the CDR3, the DNA is TGTGCCAGCAGCTTTAGCGGGAGAAGCTCCTACAATGAGCAGTTCTTC.

The chain employs TRBV7-3 and TRBJ1-1; D is unclear. This CDR3 is 13 amino acids long. Germline CDR1 is SGHTA and CDR2 is FQGTGA. V was cut by 0 bases and J by 5 bases, with 7 bases left in between. The chain's CDR3 is CASSLTLETEAFF. CDR3 sequence (DNA): TGTGCCAGCAGCTTAACGTTAGAGACTGAAGCTTTCTTT.

The chain recombines TRBV29-1 with TRBJ2-1; TRBD1 aligns across 7 bases. With V trimmed by 3 bases and J by 7 bases, 0 bases remained unmatched. Per germline, CDR1 SQVTM and CDR2 ANQGSEA. The CDR3 length is 11 residues. The CDR3 is CSVETGNEQFF. The CDR3, as DNA: TGCAGCGTTGAGACAGGGAATGAGCAGTTCTTC.

The rearrangement joins TRBV7-3 to TRBJ1-1; TRBD1 might be the D (5 bases). This CDR3 is 15 amino acids long. The germline CDR1 and CDR2 sequences are SGHTA and FQGTGA. V was cut by 7 bases and J by 6 bases, with 21 bases left in between. CDR3 nucleotides: TGTGCCAGCAACTATTTGACAGTGAAGGGCCCTGAAGCTTTCTTT. Translated: CASNYLTVKGPEAFF.

In nucleotides, the CDR3 is TGTGCCAGCTCACCACCAGAGGGTGGAAATGAGCAGTTCTTC. Its protein is CASSPPEGGNEQFF. The gene calls are TRBV18 and TRBJ2-1; a weak D match, TRBD2 (5 bases). Trimming left V 0 bases short and J 7 bases short, with 10 bases between. The CDR3 has 14 amino acids. In germline, CDR1 is KGHSH, CDR2 LQKENI.

V usage is TRBV15 and J usage is TRBJ1-5, with a tentative D call TRBD1 (5 bases). The CDR3 runs 16 residues. V was cut by 1 base and J by 5 bases, with 15 bases left in between. CDR1 and CDR2 (germline): LNHNV, YYDKDF (reference sequence). DNA of the CDR3: TGTGCCACCAGCAGAGTGGGGCGCAACGAGGATCAGCCCCAGCATTTT. Translating it yields CATSRVGRNEDQPQHF.

This sequence joins TRBV30 and TRBJ1-2; 9 bases are shared with TRBD1. The CDR3 contains 14 residues. Per the germline V gene, CDR1 is GTSNPN and CDR2 is SVGIG (reference sequence). V dropped 4 bases and J dropped 6; count of bases not matched to a gene: 9. The CDR3 is CAWTPVQGAHGYTF. In nucleotides, the CDR3 is TGTGCCTGGACGCCGGTACAGGGGGCGCATGGCTACACCTTC.

This chain uses TRBV10-3 with TRBJ2-3; D is undetermined. This CDR3 region has 16 residues. V was clipped by 0 bases and J by 2 bases, with 12 bases between them. Germline loops: CDR1 ENHRY, CDR2 SYGVKD. As DNA, the CDR3 is TGTGCCATCAGTGAGTCGAGCCCTCTTAACACAGATACGCAGTATTTT. Its protein product is CAISESSPLNTDTQYF.

This chain joins TRBV6-5 and TRBJ2-1; 9 bases match TRBD2. The CDR3 is 14 amino acids. J lost 5 bases, V lost 7 bases, and 6 bases had no gene match. Germline assignment: CDR1 MNHEY and CDR2 SVGAGI. CDR3 amino acids: CASTLLAGNNEQFF. Here the CDR3 DNA reads TGTGCCAGCACCCTGCTAGCGGGAAACAATGAGCAGTTCTTC.

The table lists this clone with a count of one. The chain links TRBV5-6 to TRBJ1-3, with D possibly matching TRBD1 (5 bases). The V gene lost 0 bases and the J gene lost 2 bases, with 6 bases spanning the gap. Germline CDR1 SGHDT, CDR2 YYEEEE. The CDR3 contains 14 residues. In nucleotides, the CDR3 is TGTGCCAGCAGCTTGGGGGGCGCTGGAAACACCATATATTTT. It translates to CASSLGGAGNTIYF.

The rearrangement joins TRBV11-2 to TRBJ1-2, with no clear D. Germline V lookup: CDR1 SGHAT, CDR2 FQNNGV. Trimming left V 1 base short and J 6 bases short, with 9 bases between. The CDR3 consists of 13 residues. CDR3 sequence: CASSLGQANGYTF. The CDR3 nucleotides read TGTGCCAGCAGCTTAGGTCAGGCTAATGGCTACACCTTC.

J is TRBJ1-2 and V is TRBV27; D is unresolved. The V end lost 2 bases, the J end lost 7 bases, and 8 bases lay between the germline ends. Germline V gene sequence: CDR1 MNHEY, CDR2 SMNVEV (reference sequence). The length of the CDR3 is 12 residues. The CDR3 nucleotides read TGTGCCAGCAGTTTACCCGCGCCTGGCTACACCTTC. This sequence encodes CASSLPAPGYTF.

The chain joins TRBV19 to TRBJ2-1; tentatively, D is TRBD2 (6 bases). Germline V gene lookup returns CDR1 LNHDA and CDR2 SQIVND (reference sequence). V was shortened by 2 bases and J by 5 bases, with 13 bases between the two germline ends. The CDR3 covers 15 residues. The CDR3 bases are TGTGCCAGTAGTATATGGAGGGAGATCGACAATGAGCAGTTCTTC. Its protein is CASSIWREIDNEQFF.

In nucleotides, the CDR3 is TGTGCCAGCAGCTTATGGGGGGGGGTCTTAATCGACACCGGGGAGCTGTTTTTT. This gives the protein CASSLWGGVLIDTGELFF. This rearrangement joins TRBV7-2 to TRBJ2-2, with TRBD2 matching over 7 bases. The CDR3 contains 18 residues. Germline lookup yields CDR1 SGHTA and CDR2 FQGNSA. With 2 bases clipped from V and 3 bases from J, the junction kept 12 bases outside the gene matches.

The gene calls are TRBV4-1 and TRBJ2-1; D might be TRBD1 (7 bases). The ends were cut back, 1 base at V and 0 bases at J, with 19 bases in the middle. There are 19 residues in the CDR3. Per germline, CDR1 MGHRA and CDR2 YSYEKL. In DNA, the CDR3 is TGCGCCAGCAGCCAAGCGGACTACATCAGGGGGAGCTCCTACAATGAGCAGTTCTTC. Residues: CASSQADYIRGSSYNEQFF.

The chain carries TRBV9 and TRBJ2-7; 9 bases agree with TRBD1. The CDR3 has 14 amino acids. V gave up 4 bases and J gave up 3 bases; unmatched junction bases: 5. Germline V CDR1 and CDR2: SGDLS, YYNGEE. CDR3 nucleotide sequence: TGTGCCAGCAGCCAGACAGGGGGTTACTACGAGCAGTACTTC. Amino acid sequence: CASSQTGGYYEQYF.

V usage is TRBV21-1 and J usage is TRBJ2-7; the table assigns TRBD2, which was not confirmed against the DNA. TRBV21-1 is marked as a pseudogene. This CDR3 comprises 14 residues. The CDR3 here is CASTRLAGNNEQYF. The CDR3 region has the DNA TGTGCCAGCACCAGACTAGCGGGAAATAACGAGCAGTACTTC.

The chain uses TRBV6-6 and TRBJ2-2; D is uncertain. Per the germline V gene, CDR1 is MNHNY and CDR2 is SVGAGI (reference sequence). The CDR3 length is 15 residues. The V end was cut by 6 bases, the J end by 3 bases, with 14 bases between. For the CDR3, the DNA is TGTGCCAGCAGCCCACAGAACCTGTACACCGGGGAGCTGTTTTTT. Protein sequence: CASSPQNLYTGELFF.